This TCR beta chain stems from a study of blood T cell repertoires in COVID-19. Study context: PBMCs, B-cell-depleted T cells, or T cells were the source of the cDNA or gDNA that made up the material.

Germline CDR1 reads KGHSH; CDR2 reads LQKENI. Trimming shortened V by 5 bases and J by 0 bases, and 13 bases separated the two germline ends. The CDR3 is made up of 16 amino acids. In the original analysis: Estimation of nucleated cell counts was performed using reference gene primer amplification. Measured with immunoSEQ multiplex PCR; TCRdb has only the in-frame clones, and not every one. From that table come the V and J calls and clone size; the DNA was used to work out D and trimming. The sample contains tens of thousands of clones, 80% of which appear only once. The receptor's source is a woman over 75 with acute or convalescent COVID-19. What was sequenced was peripheral blood. The V call is TRBV18, the J call TRBJ2-2; a weak D match, TRBD1 (6 bases). CDR3 in DNA: TGTGCCAGCTCAGAGCAGGGGATTACGAACACCGGGGAGCTGTTTTTT. Translated, it gives CASSEQGITNTGELFF.